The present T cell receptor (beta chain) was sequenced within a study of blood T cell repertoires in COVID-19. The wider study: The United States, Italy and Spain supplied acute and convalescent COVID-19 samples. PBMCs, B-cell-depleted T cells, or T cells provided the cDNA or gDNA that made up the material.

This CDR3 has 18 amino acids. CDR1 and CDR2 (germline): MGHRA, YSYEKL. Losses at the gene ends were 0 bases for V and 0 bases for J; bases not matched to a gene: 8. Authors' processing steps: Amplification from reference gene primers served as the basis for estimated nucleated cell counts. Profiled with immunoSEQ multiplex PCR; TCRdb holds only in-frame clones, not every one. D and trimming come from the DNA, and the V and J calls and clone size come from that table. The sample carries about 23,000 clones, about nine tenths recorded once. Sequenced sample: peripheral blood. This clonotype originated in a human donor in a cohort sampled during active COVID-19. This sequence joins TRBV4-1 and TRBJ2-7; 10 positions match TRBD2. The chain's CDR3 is CASSQDTSSGGHSYEQYF. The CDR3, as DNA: TGCGCCAGCAGCCAAGATACGTCTAGCGGGGGCCACTCCTACGAGCAGTACTTC.